This note documents a single T cell receptor (beta chain) sequence. Enrollment of patients from Seattle took place during active infection, with longitudinal follow-up. The trim removed 3 bases at V and 3 bases at J, leaving 8 bases unmatched. There are 15 residues in the CDR3. Germline V gives CDR1 SEHNR, CDR2 FQNEAQ (reference sequence). The data were taken from a study of blood T cell repertoires in COVID-19. Study as a whole: The United States, Italy and Spain were the sources of the acute and convalescent COVID-19 samples. Nucleic acid was either cDNA or gDNA, and it came from T cells, B-cell-depleted T cells, or PBMCs.

Authors' methods: Amplification with reference gene primers provided the estimates of nucleated cell counts. Data came from immunoSEQ multiplex PCR; TCRdb stores just in-frame clones and leaves some out. Clone size and the V and J calls come from that table; the DNA yielded D and trimming. The table records over 100,000 clones, approximately 92% of them present only once. The chain uses TRBV7-9 and TRBJ2-7; 7 bases agree with TRBD2. Sequencing used peripheral blood. The receptor was isolated from a woman aged 45-60 years with COVID-19, enrolled during active disease. This CDR3 is CASSFHGLVGYEQYF. The CDR3 coding sequence is TGTGCCAGCAGCTTCCATGGACTAGTCGGCTACGAGCAGTACTTC. Supplemented by reference TRBV7-9 and TRBJ2-7, the full variable domain reads DTGVSQNPRHKITKRGQNVTFRCDPISEHNRLYWYRQTLGQGPEFLTYFQNEAQLEKSRLLSDRFSAERPKGSFSTLEIQRTEQGDSAMYLCASSFHGLVGYEQYFGPGTRLTVT.